This entry is about one TCR beta chain. Its target is unknown. The CDR3 length is 15 residues. V lost 5 bases and J lost 4; bases outside the gene matches: 8. Per the germline V gene, CDR1 is MNHEY and CDR2 is SVGEGT. The sample is drawn from a study of T cell responses to AZD1222 COVID-19 vaccine. Study conclusions and caveats: After the peak T cell response, and only then, were repertoires sampled. Spike-specific TCR breadth rose after two AZD1222 doses, and depth rose as well. Close to half of spike-specific TCRs reportedly recognize unmutated variant regions. Only 5 to 7 AZD1222 recipients tested seropositive at baseline.

Method: immunoSEQ multiplex PCR; TCRdb's copy keeps in-frame clones and lacks some. The sample records under 130,000 clones, about 90% being singletons. Here the sequenced sample was peripheral blood, taken on day 0 of AZD1222 vaccination. This receptor was identified in an adult in good health. The chain carries TRBV6-2 or TRBV6-3 and TRBJ1-5, with TRBD1 identical over 7 bases. The CDR3 spells CASSITGERNQPQHF. The CDR3 DNA reads as TGTGCCAGCAGTATCACAGGGGAGAGGAATCAGCCCCAGCATTTT.